This T cell receptor beta chain emerged from a study of CD8+ T cells in alopecia areata. CDR1 is MNHNS, CDR2 SASEGT, per germline. CDR3 size: 14 residues. V was trimmed by 7 bases and J by 5 bases, leaving 17 bases between them. The treatment: oral pan-JAK inhibitor, 5-10 mg twice daily. cDNA prepared by RNA extraction and subsequent reverse transcription served as the template for sequencing. Sequenced by immunoSEQ multiplex PCR; TCRdb stores in-frame clones only, minus some. The sample records 250,000 to 350,000 clones, roughly 63% being singletons. This sequence was found in a human donor with alopecia areata. The sample was CD4+ T cells sorted from blood, taken between weeks 51 and 54, from a patient treated with tofacitinib. The rearrangement uses TRBV6-1 and TRBJ2-5; D tentatively fits TRBD1 or TRBD2 (6 bases each). The CDR3, as DNA: TGTGCCAGCATAGGGGCAGGGGAGGTGGAGACCCAGTACTTC. Amino acid sequence: CASIGAGEVETQYF.